This passage covers 27 T cell receptor beta chains from one sample sequenced in a study of cytomegalovirus exposure and HLA in healthy donors. The PCR used 60 Vbeta and 13 Jbeta primers. The data were produced by immunoSEQ multiplex PCR, yet TCRdb's version contains in-frame clones alone and is incomplete. The sample lists around 150,000 clones, 65% to 80% occurring once. The sequenced sample consisted of PBMCs. The source of these receptors is a man aged 35 to 55 in good health and CMV-seronegative.

The rearrangement joins TRBV12-5 to TRBJ2-7; 9 bases map to TRBD1. V gave up 2 bases and J gave up 2 bases; unmatched junction bases: 10. Germline CDR1 reads LGHNT; CDR2 reads FRNRAP. The CDR3 loop spans 17 amino acids. CDR3 amino acids: CASGLHLGTGRTYEQYF. The DNA of the CDR3 is TGTGCTAGTGGTTTGCACCTCGGGACAGGGAGAACCTACGAGCAGTACTTC.

The chain carries TRBV6-1 and TRBJ1-2; D unresolved. The CDR3 runs to 15 residues. V lost 7 bases, J lost 6 bases, and 21 bases lay in between. CDR1 and CDR2 (germline): MNHNS, SASEGT. The CDR3 coding sequence is TGTGCCAGCACCGAGGTCCCGCTCTTCCCGAATGGCTACACCTTC. Amino acids: CASTEVPLFPNGYTF.

The rearrangement joins TRBV27 to TRBJ2-3; D is uncertain. CDR3 length equals 11 residues. V was clipped by 7 bases and J by 5 bases, with 7 bases between them. The germline gives CDR1 MNHEY, CDR2 SMNVEV (reference sequence). The CDR3 region has the DNA TGTGCCAGCACCTACGTAGATACGCAGTATTTT. This translates into CASTYVDTQYF.

This clone occurred a few times. The chain combines TRBV4-1 with TRBJ2-3; 12 bases agree with TRBD2. The V segment lost 0 bases and the J segment 0 bases; nucleotides outside the gene matches: 7. Per germline, CDR1 MGHRA and CDR2 YSYEKL. This CDR3 is 19 amino acids long. The CDR3 loop is CASSQEQLAGGPSTDTQYF. The CDR3 DNA is TGCGCCAGCAGCCAAGAGCAACTAGCGGGAGGTCCTAGCACAGATACGCAGTATTTT.

This clone was observed a single time. The CDR3 DNA is TGTGCCAGCAGCCCCGGGGGGGACAGCATGAAGTACTTC. Protein sequence: CASSPGGDSMKYF. The V gene is TRBV11-3, the J gene TRBJ2-5, with TRBD2 as a possible D gene (8 bases). This CDR3 has 13 residues. The germline V gene encodes CDR1 SGHNT and CDR2 YENEEA. The ends were cut back, 5 bases at V and 12 bases at J, with 19 bases in the middle.

V usage is TRBV7-2 and J usage is TRBJ2-7; 7 bases are shared with TRBD1. This CDR3 has 14 amino acids. Germline V lookup: CDR1 SGHTA, CDR2 FQGNSA. The V segment lost 5 bases and the J segment 6 bases; nucleotides outside the gene matches: 10. The CDR3 nucleotides read TGTGCCAGCAGCAACCCGACAGGGCCCGGCGAGCAGTACTTC. This translates into CASSNPTGPGEQYF.

This chain links TRBV30 with TRBJ1-5; D perhaps matches TRBD1 (6 bases). Between the trimmed V and J ends, which lost 2 bases and 5 bases, there was a span of 13 bases. Germline V gene data show CDR1 as GTSNPN and CDR2 as SVGIG (reference sequence). The CDR3 extends over 14 amino acids. For the CDR3, the DNA is TGTGCCTGGAGTCTAGGACAGCCTTATCAGCCCCAGCATTTT. Amino acids: CAWSLGQPYQPQHF.

The chain has TRBV7-3 and TRBJ1-1; TRBD1 matches at 8 bases. V shed 2 bases, J shed 3 bases, and the junction held 2 bases outside the gene matches. Per the germline V gene, CDR1 is SGHTA and CDR2 is FQGTGA. This CDR3 comprises 14 residues. The chain's CDR3 is CASSLAGGYTEAFF. The CDR3 DNA is TGTGCCAGCAGCTTAGCAGGGGGCTACACTGAAGCTTTCTTT.

The chain links TRBV6-1 to TRBJ2-6; possible D gene TRBD1, 5 bases. The CDR3 totals 15 residues. Germline CDR1 and CDR2: MNHNS and SASEGT. The V end lost 3 bases, the J end lost 0 bases, and 6 bases lay between the germline ends. CDR3 coding DNA: TGTGCCAGCAGTGATGGGGCCTCTGGGGCCAACGTCCTGACTTTC. Amino acids: CASSDGASGANVLTF.

This chain joins TRBV2 and TRBJ2-7, with 15 bases aligning to TRBD2. CDR1 SNHLY and CDR2 FYNNEI come from the germline V gene. CDR3 length: 16 residues. The trim removed 6 bases at V and 2 bases at J, leaving 5 bases unmatched. The CDR3 nucleotides are TGTGCCAGCAGCGGACTAGCGGGAGGGCCCCCCTACGAGCAGTACTTC. Its translation: CASSGLAGGPPYEQYF.

The genes are TRBV14 and TRBJ1-1; TRBD1 is a possible D gene (6 bases). The germline V gene encodes CDR1 SGHDN and CDR2 FVKESK. The V end was cut by 4 bases, the J end by 11 bases, with 26 bases between. The CDR3 extends over 16 amino acids. The CDR3 DNA sequence: TGTGCCAGCAGCCCCATGGGGGACATACAACCCAGAGGGGCTTTCTTT. This sequence encodes CASSPMGDIQPRGAFF.

J is TRBJ2-1 and V is TRBV2, with D tentatively TRBD1 (5 bases). V dropped 3 bases and J dropped 11 bases, with 8 bases sitting between them. The CDR3 spans 11 residues. CDR1 and CDR2 from the germline V gene are SNHLY and FYNNEI. The CDR3 sequence is CASSDLGQQFF. The CDR3 region has the DNA TGTGCCAGCAGTGATCTGGGGCAGCAGTTCTTC.

The chain couples TRBV25-1 to TRBJ1-6; 9 nucleotides match TRBD1. CDR3 size: 16 residues. V lost 4 bases and J lost 9; bases outside the gene matches: 10. Germline lookup yields CDR1 MGHDK and CDR2 SYGVNS. The CDR3 protein is CASSAWGGQGVSPLHF. The CDR3 region has the DNA TGTGCCAGCAGTGCTTGGGGGGGACAGGGAGTTTCACCCCTCCACTTT.

The chain joins TRBV29-1 to TRBJ1-2; possibly TRBD1 for D (5 bases). The CDR3 has 12 residues. The germline V gene has CDR1 SQVTM and CDR2 ANQGSEA. Trimming pared 4 bases from V and 6 bases from J, leaving 12 bases between. CDR3 bases: TGCAGCGTTGGGTACAGGCAGGATGGCTACACCTTC. The encoded protein is CSVGYRQDGYTF.

The chain combines TRBV7-9 with TRBJ1-1; weak D call: TRBD1 (6 bases). Trimming removed 4 bases from V and 12 bases from J, with 18 bases in between. Germline V gene lookup returns CDR1 SEHNR and CDR2 FQNEAQ (reference sequence). The CDR3 spans 13 residues. CDR3 DNA: TGTGCCAGCAGCTCTAGCTTGGGGGCTCAATCTTTCTTT. Its translation: CASSSSLGAQSFF.

J is TRBJ2-5 and V is TRBV18; D perhaps matches TRBD2 (6 bases). Germline lookup yields CDR1 KGHSH and CDR2 LQKENI. The germline V and J ends were trimmed by 1 base and 5 bases, with 14 bases remaining between them. This CDR3 is 15 amino acids long. CDR3 protein: CASSPRRGRRETQYF. DNA for the CDR3: TGTGCCAGCTCACCACGGAGGGGAAGACGGGAGACCCAGTACTTC.

The chain has TRBV5-6 and TRBJ2-5; D might be TRBD2 (6 bases). Per germline, CDR1 SGHDT and CDR2 YYEEEE. The CDR3 totals 16 residues. The V gene lost 4 bases and the J gene lost 5 bases, with 21 bases spanning the gap. CDR3 DNA sequence: TGTGCCAGCAGCGGGTCCCGGGACGCGGGGTATGAGACCCAGTACTTC. This gives the protein CASSGSRDAGYETQYF.

The chain is built from TRBV19 and TRBJ2-7; possibly TRBD2 for D (5 bases). Germline-derived CDR1 and CDR2 are LNHDA and SQIVND (reference sequence). This CDR3 is 14 amino acids long. V dropped 3 bases and J dropped 7 bases, with 16 bases sitting between them. In DNA, the CDR3 is TGTGCCAGTAGTATCATGGCGGGTTCCGAGGAGCAGTACTTC. Protein sequence: CASSIMAGSEEQYF.

CDR3 amino acids: CASSDDTSGANVLTF. The CDR3 DNA follows: TGTGCCAGCAGTGATGACACCTCTGGGGCCAACGTCCTGACTTTC. The V and J genes are TRBV25-1 and TRBJ2-6, with D hard to call. Trimming took off 3 bases at V and 0 bases at J, with 6 bases between the two ends. This CDR3 is built from 15 residues. Germline loops: CDR1 MGHDK, CDR2 SYGVNS.

The CDR3 sequence is CSARATQGYTF. The CDR3 nucleotides read TGCAGTGCTAGGGCCACACAGGGCTACACCTTC. The chain carries TRBV20-1 and TRBJ1-2; D ambiguous. V was shortened by 3 bases and J by 8 bases, with 10 bases between the two germline ends. Germline values: CDR1 DFQATT, CDR2 SNEGSKA (reference sequence). This CDR3 spans 11 amino acids.

This chain joins TRBV25-1 and TRBJ2-7; D may be TRBD2 (5 bases). Per germline, CDR1 MGHDK and CDR2 SYGVNS. This CDR3 has 11 amino acids. V lost 4 bases and J 12 bases, leaving 13 bases between the germline ends. The CDR3 DNA reads as TGTGCCAGCAGTGCGGACTCCAGGCTGTACTTC. It specifies CASSADSRLYF.

This clone was seen a few times. This rearrangement joins TRBV6-1 to TRBJ2-7; D perhaps matches TRBD1 (5 bases). This CDR3 comprises 15 residues. V lost 1 base, J lost 0 bases, and 10 bases lay in between. Germline V gene data show CDR1 as MNHNS and CDR2 as SASEGT. The CDR3 is CASSEVGRVSYEQYF. The CDR3 region has the DNA TGTGCCAGCAGTGAAGTCGGCAGGGTCTCCTACGAGCAGTACTTC.

This clone was counted only a few times. This chain joins TRBV6-5 and TRBJ1-2; 8 bases agree with TRBD1. The junction had 10 bases not matched to a gene; V was cut back by 5 bases and J by 8 bases. Germline V gene sequence: CDR1 MNHEY, CDR2 SVGAGI. The length of the CDR3 is 14 residues. The CDR3 region has the DNA TGTGCCAGCAGTGACCAAGACAGGGGCGAAGGCTACACCTTC. Residues: CASSDQDRGEGYTF.

The CDR3 DNA reads as TGTGCCAGCAGCTCGACGACAGGAATGAACACTGAAGCTTTCTTT. This gives the protein CASSSTTGMNTEAFF. The chain carries TRBV7-8 and TRBJ1-1; tentative D call: TRBD1 (6 bases). CDR3 length equals 15 residues. The V and J ends lost 4 bases and 0 bases respectively, with 12 bases between them. Germline loops: CDR1 SGHVS, CDR2 FQNEAQ.

This chain connects TRBV18 to TRBJ1-5; a weak D match, TRBD1 (6 bases). V gave up 1 base and J gave up 3 bases, with 7 bases separating them. CDR1 KGHSH and CDR2 LQKENI come from the germline V gene. The CDR3 is made up of 14 amino acids. CDR3 in DNA: TGTGCCAGCTCACCACAGGGGGACAATCAGCCCCAGCATTTT. Translated: CASSPQGDNQPQHF.

This clone came up a few times. This chain uses TRBV7-2 with TRBJ2-7; possible D gene TRBD2, 6 bases. The CDR3 length is 13 residues. V was clipped by 1 base and J by 6 bases, with 10 bases between them. CDR1 is SGHTA and CDR2 is FQGNSA in the germline V gene. DNA for the CDR3: TGTGCCAGCAGCTTAGTAGCGGCAGGCGAGCAGTACTTC. Its protein product is CASSLVAAGEQYF. Supplemented by reference TRBV7-2 and TRBJ2-7, the full variable domain reads GAGVSQSPSNKVTEKGKDVELRCDPISGHTALYWYRQSLGQGLEFLIYFQGNSAPDKSGLPSDRFSAERTGGSVSTLTIQRTQQEDSAVYLCASSLVAAGEQYFGPGTRLTVT.

The chain is built from TRBV5-4 and TRBJ2-1; tentative D call: TRBD2 (5 bases). Germline V lookup: CDR1 SGHNT, CDR2 YYREEE (reference sequence). The CDR3 is 15 amino acids. V was pared by 2 bases and J by 0 bases, with 9 bases between. CDR3 coding DNA: TGTGCCAGCAGCTTAGCTAGCAGCTCCTACAATGAGCAGTTCTTC. This codes for CASSLASSSYNEQFF.